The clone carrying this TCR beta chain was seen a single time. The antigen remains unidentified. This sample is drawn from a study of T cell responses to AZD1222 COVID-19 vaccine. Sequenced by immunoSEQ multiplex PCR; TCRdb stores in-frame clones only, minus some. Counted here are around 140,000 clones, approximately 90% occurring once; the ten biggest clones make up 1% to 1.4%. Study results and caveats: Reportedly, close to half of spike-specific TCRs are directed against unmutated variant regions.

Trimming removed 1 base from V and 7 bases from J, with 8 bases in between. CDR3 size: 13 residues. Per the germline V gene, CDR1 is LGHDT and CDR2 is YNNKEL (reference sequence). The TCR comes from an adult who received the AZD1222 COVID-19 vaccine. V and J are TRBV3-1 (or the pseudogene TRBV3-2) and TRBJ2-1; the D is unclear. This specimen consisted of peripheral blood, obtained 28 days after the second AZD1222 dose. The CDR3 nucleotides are TGTGCCAGCAGCCAAGTTCTGGGGAATGAGCAGTTCTTC. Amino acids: CASSQVLGNEQFF.